This T cell receptor beta chain was profiled in a study of blood T cells in healthy people across ages. In the study overall: Roughly one uniquely barcoded beta molecule per two T cells was captured. Points from the study as a whole: Donors of long life had a larger count of naive CD4+ cells and greater diversity than aged donors.

Per sample, extraction of total RNA gave at least 5.5 micrograms in every case. The table lists this clonotype with a few counts. As yet, its antigen is unknown. Primed by a sample-barcoded 5' primer and a J-beta primer mix, a second PCR proceeded for 7 to 11 cycles. MiXCR, run by TCRdb on the 5' RACE reads, gives a single entry per CDR3 protein. The table shows hundreds of thousands of distinct CDR3 sequences, with about 21% occurring only once. The TCR originated in a man between 65 and 79 years old in good health. The sequenced sample was blood.

Written as DNA, the CDR3 is TGCGCCAGCCAAATTGGAGAAGGGGTGACCGGGGAGCTGTTTTTT. Its translation: CASQIGEGVTGELFF. The gene calls are TRBV5-1 and TRBJ2-2; possible D gene TRBD1, 5 bases. Trimming cost V 7 bases and J 5 bases, with 18 bases left between them. This CDR3 spans 15 amino acids. The germline gives CDR1 SGHRS, CDR2 YFSETQ. The full variable domain, in which reference TRBV5-1 and TRBJ2-2 provide the parts outside the CDR3, is KAGVTQTPRYLIKTRGQQVTLSCSPISGHRSVSWYQQTPGQGLQFLFEYFSETQRNKGNFPGRFSGRQFSNSRSEMNVSTLELGDSALYLCASQIGEGVTGELFFGEGSRLTVL.